These T cell receptor beta chains were read from a single sample in a study of blood T cell repertoires in COVID-19. Clones were sequenced by immunoSEQ multiplex PCR, and TCRdb holds only the in-frame ones, with some missing. The sample shows 200,000 to 250,000 clones, roughly nine tenths of them seen only once. Sequenced material: peripheral blood. The receptors here all came from a man in his late teens or twenties with active or convalescent COVID-19. The CDR3 runs from the conserved cysteine through the conserved F or W. Each record gives: V gene, clone size, D gene, J gene, CDR3 protein, CDR3 DNA. The D gene is left open where the match is weak. Clone size, where shown, is once, few, many, or a class for clones that have expanded.

V gene: TRBV12-3/TRBV12-4
clone size: .
D gene: .
J gene: TRBJ2-2
CDR3 protein: CAIPSDTGELFF
CDR3 DNA: TGTGCCATCCCTAGTGACACCGGGGAGCTGTTTTTT

V gene: TRBV7-2
clone size: .
D gene: TRBD1
J gene: TRBJ1-4
CDR3 protein: CASSLSARGLGKLFF
CDR3 DNA: TGTGCCAGCAGCTTATCGGCCAGGGGGCTAGGAAAACTGTTTTTT

V gene: TRBV6-2/TRBV6-3
clone size: many
D gene: .
J gene: TRBJ2-7
CDR3 protein: CASSSRKLRDEQYF
CDR3 DNA: TGTGCCAGCAGTTCCCGAAAGCTTAGAGACGAGCAGTACTTC

V gene: TRBV28
clone size: .
D gene: .
J gene: TRBJ2-7
CDR3 protein: CASSLADRDYEQYF
CDR3 DNA: TGTGCCAGCAGTTTAGCAGACCGGGACTACGAGCAGTACTTC

V gene: TRBV29-1
clone size: .
D gene: .
J gene: TRBJ1-1
CDR3 protein: CSGDRVNTEAFF
CDR3 DNA: TGCAGCGGCGACAGAGTCAACACTGAAGCTTTCTTT

V gene: TRBV9
clone size: .
D gene: .
J gene: TRBJ1-4
CDR3 protein: CASSAGTLGEKLFF
CDR3 DNA: TGTGCCAGCAGCGCCGGGACTCTTGGTGAAAAACTGTTTTTT

V gene: TRBV11-2
clone size: .
D gene: TRBD2
J gene: TRBJ2-5
CDR3 protein: CASSLLAGGPWETQYF
CDR3 DNA: TGTGCCAGCAGCTTACTAGCGGGGGGGCCCTGGGAGACCCAGTACTTC

V gene: TRBV19
clone size: .
D gene: .
J gene: TRBJ2-7
CDR3 protein: CASSTRQLWRGEQYF
CDR3 DNA: TGTGCCAGTAGTACCCGACAGTTATGGAGGGGCGAGCAGTACTTC

V gene: TRBV9
clone size: .
D gene: .
J gene: TRBJ2-5
CDR3 protein: CASSGGGGGVQETQYF
CDR3 DNA: TGTGCCAGCAGCGGAGGAGGGGGAGGGGTTCAAGAGACCCAGTACTTC

V gene: TRBV7-9
clone size: few
D gene: .
J gene: TRBJ1-3
CDR3 protein: CASSPPGGSSGNTIYF
CDR3 DNA: TGTGCCAGCAGCCCACCCGGGGGGAGCTCTGGAAACACCATATATTTT

V gene: TRBV9
clone size: .
D gene: .
J gene: TRBJ2-2
CDR3 protein: CASNTGNTGELFF
CDR3 DNA: TGTGCCAGCAATACTGGGAACACCGGGGAGCTGTTTTTT

V gene: TRBV12-3/TRBV12-4
clone size: .
D gene: .
J gene: TRBJ2-5
CDR3 protein: CASSVQGRETQYF
CDR3 DNA: TGTGCCAGCAGTGTACAGGGTCGAGAGACCCAGTACTTC

V gene: TRBV6-5
clone size: .
D gene: TRBD1
J gene: TRBJ1-2
CDR3 protein: CASRQPGQGAGGYTF
CDR3 DNA: TGTGCCAGCAGACAACCCGGACAGGGGGCGGGAGGCTACACCTTC

V gene: TRBV5-1
clone size: .
D gene: .
J gene: TRBJ2-3
CDR3 protein: CASSWSGVVTDTQYF
CDR3 DNA: TGCGCCAGCAGCTGGTCGGGGGTGGTCACAGATACGCAGTATTTT

V gene: TRBV25-1
clone size: .
D gene: TRBD1
J gene: TRBJ2-7
CDR3 protein: CASSADRGSDEQYF
CDR3 DNA: TGTGCCAGCAGTGCGGACAGGGGATCGGACGAGCAGTACTTC

V gene: TRBV7-9
clone size: .
D gene: TRBD2
J gene: TRBJ2-1
CDR3 protein: CASSLALAGGRNEQFF
CDR3 DNA: TGTGCCAGCAGCTTAGCGCTAGCGGGGGGAAGGAATGAGCAGTTCTTC

V gene: TRBV27
clone size: .
D gene: TRBD1
J gene: TRBJ2-7
CDR3 protein: CASSLSNWDRDSPYEQYF
CDR3 DNA: TGTGCCAGCAGTTTATCGAACTGGGACAGGGATTCACCCTACGAGCAGTACTTC

V gene: TRBV6-4
clone size: .
D gene: .
J gene: TRBJ1-5
CDR3 protein: CASSDPQDQPQHF
CDR3 DNA: TGTGCCAGCAGTGACCCCCAGGATCAGCCCCAGCATTTT

V gene: TRBV4-2
clone size: .
D gene: .
J gene: TRBJ1-2
CDR3 protein: CASSQEDHRTYGYTF
CDR3 DNA: TGTGCCAGCAGCCAGGAAGACCACAGGACCTATGGCTACACCTTC

V gene: TRBV2
clone size: .
D gene: .
J gene: TRBJ1-2
CDR3 protein: CASSDDAGREAAGYTF
CDR3 DNA: TGTGCCAGCAGTGATGATGCGGGGCGGGAGGCTGCTGGCTACACCTTC

V gene: TRBV20-1
clone size: .
D gene: .
J gene: TRBJ2-5
CDR3 protein: CSEQGPETQYF
CDR3 DNA: TGCAGTGAACAGGGTCCCGAGACCCAGTACTTC

V gene: TRBV11-2
clone size: once
D gene: .
J gene: TRBJ1-3
CDR3 protein: CASSRRPSGNTIYF
CDR3 DNA: TGTGCCAGCAGCCGGAGACCGTCTGGAAACACCATATATTTT

V gene: TRBV12-3/TRBV12-4
clone size: .
D gene: .
J gene: TRBJ1-2
CDR3 protein: CASSLIQLYGYTF
CDR3 DNA: TGTGCCAGCAGTTTAATACAGCTCTATGGCTACACCTTC

V gene: TRBV5-5
clone size: .
D gene: .
J gene: TRBJ1-4
CDR3 protein: CASSLGGGEKLFF
CDR3 DNA: TGTGCCAGCAGCTTGGGGGGAGGAGAAAAACTGTTTTTT

V gene: TRBV5-1
clone size: .
D gene: TRBD1
J gene: TRBJ1-3
CDR3 protein: CASSLFTGGLSGNTIYF
CDR3 DNA: TGCGCCAGCAGCTTGTTTACAGGGGGGCTCTCTGGAAACACCATATATTTT

V gene: TRBV11-2
clone size: .
D gene: TRBD2
J gene: TRBJ2-2
CDR3 protein: CASSSVKAGGRTGELFF
CDR3 DNA: TGTGCCAGCAGCTCCGTCAAAGCGGGAGGCCGCACCGGGGAGCTGTTTTTT

V gene: TRBV14
clone size: .
D gene: .
J gene: TRBJ1-6
CDR3 protein: CASSRETGNSPLHF
CDR3 DNA: TGTGCCAGCAGCCGAGAAACAGGGAACTCACCCCTCCACTTT

V gene: TRBV5-8
clone size: .
D gene: .
J gene: TRBJ1-4
CDR3 protein: CASSVGQILAEKLFF
CDR3 DNA: TGTGCCAGCAGCGTTGGACAGATTCTAGCTGAAAAACTGTTTTTT

V gene: TRBV3-1/TRBV3-2
clone size: .
D gene: .
J gene: TRBJ2-7
CDR3 protein: CASSQGLAYSYEQYF
CDR3 DNA: TGTGCCAGCAGCCAGGGTCTAGCATACTCCTACGAGCAGTACTTC

V gene: TRBV28
clone size: .
D gene: .
J gene: TRBJ2-7
CDR3 protein: CASTTTKTPGPREQYF
CDR3 DNA: TGTGCCAGCACCACGACAAAGACACCCGGTCCGAGAGAGCAGTACTTC

V gene: TRBV30
clone size: .
D gene: .
J gene: TRBJ1-2
CDR3 protein: CAWSVGRAVGYTF
CDR3 DNA: TGTGCCTGGAGTGTGGGCAGGGCGGTTGGCTACACCTTC

V gene: TRBV2
clone size: .
D gene: .
J gene: TRBJ1-2
CDR3 protein: CASSEFGVGNYGYTF
CDR3 DNA: TGTGCCAGCAGTGAATTCGGGGTGGGTAACTATGGCTACACCTTC

V gene: TRBV6-5
clone size: .
D gene: .
J gene: TRBJ2-1
CDR3 protein: CASSYSSGGPNEQFF
CDR3 DNA: TGTGCCAGCAGTTACTCGTCGGGGGGCCCCAATGAGCAGTTCTTC

V gene: TRBV27
clone size: .
D gene: .
J gene: TRBJ1-6
CDR3 protein: CASSSLGSSYNSPLHF
CDR3 DNA: TGTGCCAGCAGTTCGTTGGGGAGCTCCTATAATTCACCCCTCCACTTT

V gene: TRBV28
clone size: .
D gene: TRBD1
J gene: TRBJ1-2
CDR3 protein: CASSLSSAGGLRGYTF
CDR3 DNA: TGTGCCAGCAGTTTAAGTTCGGCAGGGGGATTACGTGGCTACACCTTC

V gene: TRBV15
clone size: .
D gene: TRBD1
J gene: TRBJ2-1
CDR3 protein: CATSRELQDRGLYNEQFF
CDR3 DNA: TGTGCCACCAGCAGAGAACTACAGGACAGGGGATTATACAATGAGCAGTTCTTC

V gene: TRBV7-9
clone size: .
D gene: TRBD1
J gene: TRBJ1-6
CDR3 protein: CASSLASGTEYNSPLHF
CDR3 DNA: TGTGCCAGCAGCTTAGCTTCCGGGACAGAGTATAATTCACCCCTCCACTTT

V gene: TRBV7-8
clone size: .
D gene: TRBD2
J gene: TRBJ2-1
CDR3 protein: CASSLATSGRAKNEQFF
CDR3 DNA: TGTGCCAGCAGCTTAGCGACCAGCGGGAGGGCCAAAAATGAGCAGTTCTTC

V gene: TRBV6-2/TRBV6-3
clone size: .
D gene: .
J gene: TRBJ2-7
CDR3 protein: CASSYSGQGDLGEQYF
CDR3 DNA: TGTGCCAGCAGTTACTCGGGCCAGGGTGATTTGGGTGAGCAGTACTTC

V gene: TRBV5-4
clone size: once
D gene: TRBD2
J gene: TRBJ2-3
CDR3 protein: CASSGATSGEWADTQYF
CDR3 DNA: TGTGCCAGCAGCGGGGCCACTAGCGGGGAGTGGGCAGATACGCAGTATTTT

V gene: TRBV18
clone size: .
D gene: TRBD2
J gene: TRBJ2-1
CDR3 protein: CASSPAGGPNNEQFF
CDR3 DNA: TGTGCCAGCTCACCTGCGGGAGGGCCCAACAATGAGCAGTTCTTC

V gene: TRBV19
clone size: .
D gene: TRBD2
J gene: TRBJ2-2
CDR3 protein: CASSLSGTSGTNTGELFF
CDR3 DNA: TGTGCCAGTAGTCTCTCCGGGACTAGCGGTACTAACACCGGGGAGCTGTTTTTT

V gene: TRBV6-4
clone size: .
D gene: TRBD1
J gene: TRBJ1-5
CDR3 protein: CASRAEQGSNQPQHF
CDR3 DNA: TGTGCCAGCAGAGCCGAACAGGGGAGCAATCAGCCCCAGCATTTT

V gene: TRBV7-9
clone size: few
D gene: TRBD1
J gene: TRBJ2-7
CDR3 protein: CASSSYLPPTGGGEQYF
CDR3 DNA: TGTGCCAGCAGCTCCTACCTACCCCCGACAGGGGGAGGCGAGCAGTACTTC

V gene: TRBV7-8
clone size: .
D gene: .
J gene: TRBJ1-1
CDR3 protein: CASSLGQGLKRHTEAFF
CDR3 DNA: TGTGCCAGCAGCTTGGGGCAGGGACTTAAGAGGCACACTGAAGCTTTCTTT

V gene: TRBV2
clone size: .
D gene: TRBD1
J gene: TRBJ1-6
CDR3 protein: CASSPIFTGESSYNSPLHF
CDR3 DNA: TGTGCCAGCAGTCCAATTTTTACAGGGGAGAGCTCCTATAATTCACCCCTCCACTTT

V gene: TRBV7-2
clone size: once
D gene: .
J gene: TRBJ2-7
CDR3 protein: CASSPLVASYLSYEQYF
CDR3 DNA: TGTGCCAGCAGCCCCCTTGTAGCTAGCTATCTATCCTACGAGCAGTACTTC

V gene: TRBV5-6
clone size: .
D gene: TRBD1
J gene: TRBJ2-7
CDR3 protein: CASSLGDRAVGYF
CDR3 DNA: TGTGCCAGCAGCTTGGGGGACAGGGCGGTTGGGTACTTC

V gene: TRBV15
clone size: .
D gene: TRBD1
J gene: TRBJ1-2
CDR3 protein: CATSRDRDRAGYTF
CDR3 DNA: TGTGCCACCAGCAGAGATCGGGACAGGGCTGGCTACACCTTC